This T cell receptor (beta chain) was captured by sequencing in a study of CD8+ T cells in alopecia areata. Looking at the study overall: Tofacitinib administration to treated patients was oral, at 5 to 10 mg twice daily.

Described treatment: oral pan-JAK inhibitor, 5-10 mg twice daily. Sequencing used cDNA as its template, made by extracting RNA and reverse transcribing it. TCRdb's copy holds only in-frame clones and misses some; the assay was immunoSEQ multiplex PCR. The sample lists fewer than 200,000 clones, 55% to 75% seen once, with 12% to 15% in the top ten. This clone has just a few counts. The sequence came from a human donor with alopecia areata. Here the sequenced sample was CD4+ T cells sorted from blood, taken at week 24, from a patient treated with tofacitinib.

In nucleotides, the CDR3 is TGTGCCATCAGTGAGCCGGGACTAGCGGGGGCCGCTAACACCCTTCAAGAGACCCAGTACTTC. This encodes CAISEPGLAGAANTLQETQYF. The J gene is TRBJ2-5, the V gene TRBV10-3; 14 bases are a match to TRBD2. V lost 2 bases and J lost 2; bases outside the gene matches: 16. This CDR3 region has 21 residues. Germline values: CDR1 ENHRY, CDR2 SYGVKD.